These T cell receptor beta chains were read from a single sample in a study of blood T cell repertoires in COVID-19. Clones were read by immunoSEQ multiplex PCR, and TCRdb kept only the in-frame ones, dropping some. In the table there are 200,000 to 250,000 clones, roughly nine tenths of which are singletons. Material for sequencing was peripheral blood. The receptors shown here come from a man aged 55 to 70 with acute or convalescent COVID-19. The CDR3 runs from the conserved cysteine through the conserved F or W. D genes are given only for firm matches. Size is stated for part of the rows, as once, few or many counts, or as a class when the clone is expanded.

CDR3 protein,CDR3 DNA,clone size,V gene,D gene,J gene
CASSLTARGAGGDEQYF,TGCGCCAGCAGCTTGACGGCCAGAGGGGCGGGGGGGGACGAGCAGTACTTC,.,TRBV5-1,TRBD2,TRBJ2-7
CASSLETAYEQYF,TGCGCCAGCAGCTTGGAGACAGCCTACGAGCAGTACTTC,once,TRBV5-1,.,TRBJ2-7
CASSLEGARRDTEAFF,TGCGCCAGCAGCCTCGAGGGGGCAAGGCGAGACACTGAAGCTTTCTTT,.,TRBV5-1,TRBD1,TRBJ1-1
CASSAGTGTYEQYF,TGTGCCAGCTCTGCCGGGACAGGGACCTACGAGCAGTACTTC,.,TRBV18,TRBD1,TRBJ2-7
CASSLNPERTGGFAEAFF,TGTGCCAGCAGCTTAAATCCGGAAAGGACAGGGGGCTTCGCTGAAGCTTTCTTT,.,TRBV7-9,TRBD1,TRBJ1-1
CASSPRGGSVNNQPQHF,TGTGCCAGTAGTCCCCGTGGAGGGAGCGTAAACAATCAGCCCCAGCATTTT,.,TRBV19,.,TRBJ1-5
CASSQDGWSSSRGYTF,TGCGCCAGCAGCCAAGATGGGTGGTCATCAAGCAGGGGCTACACCTTC,.,TRBV4-1,.,TRBJ1-2
CASSLDQGRYGYTF,TGCGCCAGCAGCTTGGATCAGGGGCGCTATGGCTACACCTTC,once,TRBV5-1,.,TRBJ1-2
CASSQGPRNTIYF,TGCGCCAGCAGCCAAGGCCCTAGAAACACCATATATTTT,.,TRBV4-1,.,TRBJ1-3
CASSLGAGLSYEQYF,TGTGCCAGCAGCTTAGGGGCAGGGCTCTCCTACGAGCAGTACTTC,.,TRBV7-9,.,TRBJ2-7
CASSLTAGNTELFF,TGTGCCAGCAGCTTGACGGCAGGGAACACGGAGCTGTTTTTT,.,TRBV5-4,.,TRBJ2-2
CAIRGQFSGNEQFF,TGTGCCATCAGGGGACAGTTTTCGGGCAATGAGCAGTTCTTC,.,TRBV10-3,TRBD1,TRBJ2-1
CAWTDGGPYNEQFF,TGTGCCTGGACCGACGGAGGCCCCTACAATGAGCAGTTCTTC,.,TRBV30,.,TRBJ2-1
CSASSRGSSLTDTQYF,TGCAGTGCTAGTTCTCGCGGGAGTTCCCTCACAGATACGCAGTATTTT,.,TRBV20-1,TRBD2,TRBJ2-3
CASSPTQGQETQYF,TGTGCCAGCAGCCCGACCCAGGGGCAAGAGACCCAGTACTTC,.,TRBV4-2,.,TRBJ2-5
CASSLGLAGGAEQFF,TGTGCCAGCAGCTTGGGACTAGCGGGAGGGGCTGAGCAGTTCTTC,.,TRBV5-4,TRBD2,TRBJ2-1
CASSFSGEETQYF,TGCGCCAGCAGCTTTTCAGGGGAGGAGACCCAGTACTTC,.,TRBV5-1,.,TRBJ2-5
CASSLGTGGYTF,TGTGCCAGCAGCTTAGGGACAGGTGGCTACACCTTC,.,TRBV3-1/TRBV3-2,TRBD1,TRBJ1-2
CSVEASRLAGGEQFF,TGCAGCGTTGAAGCCTCCAGGCTAGCGGGCGGTGAGCAGTTCTTC,.,TRBV29-1,TRBD2,TRBJ2-1
CASSYSPGYF,TGTGCCAGCAGTTACTCCCCGGGGTACTTC,.,TRBV6-5,.,TRBJ2-5
CASSSVVGGRVNQPQHF,TGTGCCAGCAGCTCGGTAGTGGGGGGAAGGGTCAATCAGCCCCAGCATTTT,.,TRBV7-2,.,TRBJ1-5
CASSYPGGSETQYF,TGTGCCAGCAGCTACCCTGGGGGCTCGGAGACCCAGTACTTC,.,TRBV5-6,.,TRBJ2-5
CASRSGTGASNEKLFF,TGTGCCAGCAGATCCGGGACAGGGGCATCTAATGAAAAACTGTTTTTT,.,TRBV2,TRBD1,TRBJ1-4
CASSMGTVEEPQHF,TGTGCCAGTAGTATGGGGACAGTTGAGGAGCCCCAGCATTTT,.,TRBV19,TRBD1,TRBJ1-5
CASSFEGAGQQYF,TGTGCCAGCAGCTTTGAAGGGGCGGGACAGCAGTACTTC,.,TRBV5-6,.,TRBJ2-7
CASSHNRADTDTQYF,TGCGCCAGCAGCCACAACAGGGCCGACACAGATACGCAGTATTTT,.,TRBV5-1,.,TRBJ2-3